A single sample gave rise to the 27 T cell receptor beta chains below, sequenced in a study of cytomegalovirus exposure and HLA in healthy donors. Use of 60 Vbeta and 13 Jbeta primers characterized the PCR. Using immunoSEQ multiplex PCR, the repertoire was profiled, and TCRdb retains in-frame clones only, with some absent. The table lists 150,000 or so clones, around 80% of them singletons. Source material: PBMCs. The receptors shown here come from a woman aged 40 to 49 in good health and CMV-seronegative.

This sequence joins TRBV4-3 and TRBJ1-2; D gene uncertain. Trimming stripped 0 bases from V and 7 bases from J, with 9 bases between. CDR3 length: 13 residues. Germline-derived CDR1 and CDR2 are LGHNA and YSLEER. DNA for the CDR3: TGCGCCAGCAGCCAAGATGTGGGAGGTGGCTACACCTTC. Encoded protein: CASSQDVGGGYTF.

This chain links TRBV5-8 with TRBJ2-7; tentatively, D is TRBD2 (6 bases). V was trimmed by 2 bases and J by 2 bases, leaving 11 bases between them. CDR3 length equals 14 residues. Germline assignment: CDR1 SGHTS and CDR2 YDEGEE. CDR3 DNA: TGTGCCAGCAGCTTCCCGGGACTTCCCTACGAGCAGTACTTC. Its translation is CASSFPGLPYEQYF.

This clone showed up just once. The chain links TRBV4-3 to TRBJ1-2, with D possibly being TRBD1 (5 bases). Germline V lookup: CDR1 LGHNA, CDR2 YSLEER. CDR3 length: 15 amino acids. Trimming cost V 0 bases and J 10 bases, with 18 bases left between them. The CDR3 DNA sequence: TGCGCCAGCAGCCAAGATCTTCAGGGTTCATCTGTCTACACCTTC. As protein: CASSQDLQGSSVYTF.

J is TRBJ2-3 and V is TRBV4-3, with TRBD2 matching over 7 bases. V shed 3 bases, J shed 5 bases, and the junction held 8 bases outside the gene matches. CDR1 LGHNA and CDR2 YSLEER come from the germline V gene. The CDR3 has 15 residues. CDR3 in DNA: TGCGCCAGCAGCCATCGAGGAGTAGCGGGAGATACGCAGTATTTT. It codes for CASSHRGVAGDTQYF.

The chain links TRBV6-5 to TRBJ1-2, with TRBD1 matching 7 bases. The junction had 11 bases not matched to a gene; V was cut back by 6 bases and J by 7 bases. The CDR3 spans 14 residues. The germline gives CDR1 MNHEY, CDR2 SVGAGI. The CDR3 DNA sequence: TGTGCCAGCAGGCCAAAGGGACAGCTATCTGGCTACACCTTC. It encodes CASRPKGQLSGYTF.

A few counts support this clone. This sequence joins TRBV5-1 and TRBJ2-7; 8 nucleotides match TRBD1. The germline V gene encodes CDR1 SGHRS and CDR2 YFSETQ. This CDR3 has 15 amino acids. The junction had 9 bases not matched to a gene; V was cut back by 3 bases and J by 4 bases. As DNA, the CDR3 is TGCGCCAGCAGCTCCGGACAGGGAGTTCCATACGAGCAGTACTTC. This codes for CASSSGQGVPYEQYF.

V is TRBV27 and J is TRBJ2-7; weak D call: TRBD1 (5 bases). This CDR3 is 16 amino acids long. Germline V gene lookup returns CDR1 MNHEY and CDR2 SMNVEV (reference sequence). V lost 7 bases, J lost 1 base, and 20 bases lay in between. The CDR3 nucleotides read TGTGCCAGCACCGAAGGAAAACAGGAAATATCCTACGAGCAGTACTTC. This translates into CASTEGKQEISYEQYF.

The chain uses TRBV25-1 and TRBJ2-1; 11 bases match TRBD2. The CDR3 runs to 15 residues. The J segment lost 10 bases and the V segment lost 1 base, leaving 6 bases of the junction unmatched. Germline loops: CDR1 MGHDK, CDR2 SYGVNS. CDR3 nucleotide sequence: TGTGCCAGCAGTGAATGGGGGGGGACTAGCGGAGAGCAGTTCTTC. This encodes CASSEWGGTSGEQFF.

The V call is TRBV4-2, the J call TRBJ2-7; no firm D call. The CDR3 totals 14 residues. The V gene's germline CDR1 is LGHNA and CDR2 YNFKEQ. V was shortened by 3 bases and J by 2 bases, with 11 bases between the two germline ends. The CDR3: CASSQVGDAYEQYF. The CDR3 DNA follows: TGTGCCAGCAGCCAGGTAGGAGACGCCTACGAGCAGTACTTC.

V and J are TRBV7-9 and TRBJ1-5; no clear D gene. Germline V gene data show CDR1 as SEHNR and CDR2 as FQNEAQ (reference sequence). The length of the CDR3 is 13 residues. The V gene lost 1 base and the J gene lost 6 bases, with 7 bases spanning the gap. The CDR3: CASSLGAIQPQHF. CDR3 DNA sequence: TGTGCCAGCAGCTTAGGGGCAATTCAGCCCCAGCATTTT.

The rearrangement joins TRBV10-3 to TRBJ2-2; tentatively, D is TRBD2 (5 bases). CDR3 length: 14 amino acids. The germline CDR1 and CDR2 sequences are ENHRY and SYGVKD. V shed 3 bases and J shed 8 bases, with 13 bases lying between them. The CDR3 nucleotides read TGTGCCATCAGTGAAAGAGGGATAGGGGGGGAGCTGTTTTTT. It encodes CAISERGIGGELFF.

This clone has more than one count but fewer than ten. This CDR3 reads CASRGTGAGYTF. The CDR3 DNA reads as TGTGCCAGCAGGGGAACAGGGGCCGGCTACACCTTC. This chain joins TRBV2 and TRBJ1-2, with TRBD1 matching over 7 bases. With V trimmed by 6 bases and J by 8 bases, 6 bases remained unmatched. CDR3 length: 12 amino acids. Per germline, CDR1 SNHLY and CDR2 FYNNEI.

This chain joins TRBV19 and TRBJ2-5; TRBD2 might be the D (6 bases). CDR1 and CDR2 from the germline V gene are LNHDA and SQIVND (reference sequence). V lost 5 bases, J lost 11 bases, and 24 bases lay in between. CDR3 length: 15 residues. The CDR3 sequence is CASSQTASFSREQYF. Written as DNA, the CDR3 is TGTGCCAGTAGTCAAACGGCTAGCTTTAGTCGGGAGCAGTACTTC.

This chain joins TRBV19 and TRBJ2-2; 8 nucleotides agree with TRBD2. CDR1 and CDR2 (germline): LNHDA, SQIVND (reference sequence). Trimming at V came to 5 bases and at J to 6 bases, leaving 20 bases not matched to a gene. The CDR3 spans 19 residues. The CDR3 coding sequence is TGTGCCAGTAGTTATGCCCCATCTAGCGGGTCCTACTTTTCCGGGGAGCTGTTTTTT. The encoded protein is CASSYAPSSGSYFSGELFF. Complete variable domain (other parts from reference TRBV19 and TRBJ2-2): DGGITQSPKYLFRKEGQNVTLSCEQNLNHDAMYWYRQDPGQGLRLIYYSQIVNDFQKGDIAEGYSVSREKKESFPLTVTSAQKNPTAFYLCASSYAPSSGSYFSGELFFGEGSRLTVL.

The chain carries TRBV6-5 and TRBJ1-1; no reliable D call. CDR3 length: 13 amino acids. CDR1 and CDR2 from the germline V gene are MNHEY and SVGAGI. The germline V and J ends were trimmed by 7 bases and 1 base, with 10 bases remaining between them. DNA of the CDR3: TGTGCCAGCACCAAACCAGGGAACACTGAAGCTTTCTTT. Protein product: CASTKPGNTEAFF.

The chain joins TRBV7-3 to TRBJ2-1; 8 bases align to TRBD2. Germline V gives CDR1 SGHTA, CDR2 FQGTGA. There are 15 residues in the CDR3. The V gene end was trimmed by 5 bases and the J gene end by 4 bases; junction bases not matched to a gene: 7. The CDR3 DNA sequence: TGTGCCAGCAGCCCTAATCTAGCGGGTTACAATGAGCAGTTCTTC. It specifies CASSPNLAGYNEQFF.

As for this clone: A junction boundary mismatches the germline segment, possibly from a read error. The rearrangement uses TRBV7-9 and TRBJ1-1, with D uncertain. Germline CDR1 SEHNR, CDR2 FQNEAQ (reference sequence). CDR3 length equals 12 residues. The CDR3 here is CSSSPRLYEAFF. As DNA, the CDR3 is TGTTCCAGCAGCCCCAGACTCTATGAAGCTTTCTTT.

The chain carries TRBV14 and TRBJ2-7; D might be TRBD2 (6 bases). The CDR3 spans 12 residues. V lost 5 bases, J lost 8 bases, and 13 bases lay in between. Germline V CDR1 and CDR2: SGHDN, FVKESK. The CDR3 coding sequence is TGTGCCAGCAGCGGCGGACTATTGCAGCAGTACTTC. Translation: CASSGGLLQQYF. The full variable domain, with the rest looked up from reference TRBV14 and TRBJ2-7, is EAGVTQFPSHSVIEKGQTVTLRCDPISGHDNLYWYRRVMGKEIKFLLHFVKESKQDESGMPNNRFLAERTGGTYSTLKVQPAELEDSGVYFCASSGGLLQQYFGPGTRLTVT.

V usage is TRBV30 and J usage is TRBJ2-1, with D maybe TRBD1 (7 bases). Trimming removed 1 base at V and 9 bases at J, with 22 bases between. The CDR3 extends over 16 amino acids. Germline CDR1 is GTSNPN and CDR2 is SVGIG (reference sequence). The CDR3 spells CAWSALSGGIRGEQFF. CDR3 coding DNA: TGTGCCTGGAGTGCTCTTTCAGGGGGGATCAGGGGTGAGCAGTTCTTC. Full variable domain (outside the CDR3, taken from reference TRBV30 and TRBJ2-1): SQTIHQWPATLVQPVGSPLSLECTVEGTSNPNLYWYRQAAGRGLQLLFYSVGIGQISSEVPQNLSASRPQDRQFILSSKKLLLSDSGFYLCAWSALSGGIRGEQFFGPGTRLTVL.

V gene TRBV19 combines with J gene TRBJ1-2; weak D call: TRBD1 (5 bases). The CDR3 is 14 residues long. Germline V gives CDR1 LNHDA, CDR2 SQIVND (reference sequence). The V end lost 7 bases, the J end lost 3 bases, and 15 bases lay between the germline ends. The CDR3 reads CASTPAGGYYGYTF. Written as DNA, the CDR3 is TGTGCCAGTACCCCCGCGGGGGGATACTATGGCTACACCTTC.

This clone was seen only once. J is TRBJ2-2 and V is TRBV7-8; possibly TRBD2 for D (6 bases). This CDR3 has 17 residues. The germline V gene encodes CDR1 SGHVS and CDR2 FQNEAQ. The V end was cut by 4 bases, the J end by 0 bases, with 15 bases between. CDR3 bases: TGTGCCAGCAGCTACCGTCATCCGGGAGCGAACACCGGGGAGCTGTTTTTT. Translating gives CASSYRHPGANTGELFF. The whole variable domain, filled in from reference TRBV7-8 and TRBJ2-2, reads GAGVSQSPRYKVAKRGQDVALRCDPISGHVSLFWYQQALGQGPEFLTYFQNEAQLDKSGLPSDRFFAERPEGSVSTLKIQRTQQEDSAVYLCASSYRHPGANTGELFFGEGSRLTVL.

The CDR3 coding sequence is TGTGCCAGCTCACCAACGAGAGGGGGCGGTTACAATGAGCAGTTCTTC. Amino acid sequence: CASSPTRGGGYNEQFF. This sequence joins TRBV18 and TRBJ2-1; 7 bases match TRBD1. The CDR3 loop spans 16 amino acids. Germline V gene lookup returns CDR1 KGHSH and CDR2 LQKENI. The trim removed 2 bases at V and 4 bases at J, leaving 8 bases unmatched. Variable domain in full (rest from reference TRBV18 and TRBJ2-1): NAGVMQNPRHLVRRRGQEARLRCSPMKGHSHVYWYRQLPEEGLKFMVYLQKENIIDESGMPKERFSAEFPKEGPSILRIQQVVRGDSAAYFCASSPTRGGGYNEQFFGPGTRLTVL.

The chain employs TRBV10-1 and TRBJ2-1; possibly TRBD1 for D (5 bases). Trimming took 5 bases from V and 6 from J, leaving 20 bases between them. The V gene's germline CDR1 is WNHNN and CDR2 SYGVQD (reference sequence). The CDR3 contains 16 residues. The CDR3 protein is CASSKFRAYRGNEQFF. The DNA of the CDR3 is TGCGCCAGCAGTAAGTTCCGGGCCTATAGGGGCAATGAGCAGTTCTTC.

V is TRBV28 and J is TRBJ1-1; TRBD1 matches at 7 bases. The CDR3 loop spans 14 amino acids. CDR1 is MDHEN, CDR2 SYDVKM, per germline. The J segment lost 5 bases and the V segment lost 6 bases, leaving 9 bases of the junction unmatched. The CDR3 here is CASRRQGRGTEAFF. As DNA, the CDR3 is TGTGCCAGCAGACGACAGGGAAGGGGTACTGAAGCTTTCTTT.

The V call is TRBV27, the J call TRBJ2-3, with 11 bases identical to TRBD2. The ends lost 8 bases at V and 3 bases at J; junction bases unmatched: 13. Germline V gene sequence: CDR1 MNHEY, CDR2 SMNVEV (reference sequence). The CDR3 extends over 17 amino acids. For the CDR3, the DNA is TGTGCCAGCCGCCGAGGAAAGGGGACTAGCGGTACAGATACGCAGTATTTT. Translation gives CASRRGKGTSGTDTQYF.

The gene calls are TRBV28 and TRBJ1-2, with 9 bases aligning to TRBD1. Germline CDR1 and CDR2: MDHEN and SYDVKM. The CDR3 is 13 amino acids. Trimming cost V 5 bases and J 8 bases; bases outside gene matches: 6. The CDR3, as DNA: TGTGCCAGCAGTCCCACAGGGGGCAGGGGCTACACCTTC. Protein: CASSPTGGRGYTF.

The J gene is TRBJ2-5, the V gene TRBV4-2, with D possibly TRBD2 on 6 matching bases. V was clipped by 3 bases and J by 5 bases, with 16 bases between them. Germline V gives CDR1 LGHNA, CDR2 YNFKEQ. The CDR3 is 15 amino acids. CDR3 nucleotide sequence: TGTGCCAGCAGCCACCCAGGCGGAGGGCGCGAGACCCAGTACTTC. Encoded protein: CASSHPGGGRETQYF.